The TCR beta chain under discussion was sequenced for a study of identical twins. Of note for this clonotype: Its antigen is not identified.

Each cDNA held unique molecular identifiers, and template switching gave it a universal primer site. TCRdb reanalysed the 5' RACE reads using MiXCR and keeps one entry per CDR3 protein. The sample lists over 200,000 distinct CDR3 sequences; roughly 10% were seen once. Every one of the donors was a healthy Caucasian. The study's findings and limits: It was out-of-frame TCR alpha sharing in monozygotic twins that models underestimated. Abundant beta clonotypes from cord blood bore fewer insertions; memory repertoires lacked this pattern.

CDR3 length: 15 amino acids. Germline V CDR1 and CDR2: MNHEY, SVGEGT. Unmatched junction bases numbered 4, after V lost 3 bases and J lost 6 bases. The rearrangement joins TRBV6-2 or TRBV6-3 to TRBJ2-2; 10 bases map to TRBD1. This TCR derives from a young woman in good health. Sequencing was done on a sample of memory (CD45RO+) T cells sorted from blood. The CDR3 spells CASSYPGTGAGELFF. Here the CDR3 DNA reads TGTGCCAGCAGTTATCCCGGGACAGGGGCCGGGGAGCTGTTTTTT.